This TCR beta chain was sequenced for a study of T cells in Graves' hyperthyroidism and ophthalmopathy. Study-level results: The authors' 13 V-J model separated ophthalmopathy from stable hyperthyroidism.

The authors took PBMCs from roughly 9.3 ml fresh peripheral blood. V was pared by 5 bases and J by 5 bases, with 9 bases of the junction left unmatched. CDR1 is MNHEY, CDR2 SMNVEV, per germline (reference sequence). The CDR3 sequence is 15 residues long. Amplification of TCR beta CDR3 regions was performed using RNA transcripts as template. During a first-round RT-PCR of the TCR CDR3, the HTBI primer set was used. One entry per CDR3 protein results from TCRdb running MiXCR on the multiplex PCR reads. In the table there are about 720,000 distinct CDR3 sequences, 16% of which are singletons. This clonotype was observed a handful of times. The antigen is undetermined.

The clonotype originates from a man aged 18-30 years with Graves' hyperthyroidism. Sequenced sample: blood. The chain is built from TRBV27 and TRBJ1-5, with TRBD1 matching 7 bases. The CDR3 bases are TGTGCCAGCAGTGCCGCGACAGGGCTTGATCAGCCCCAGCATTTT. Protein sequence: CASSAATGLDQPQHF.